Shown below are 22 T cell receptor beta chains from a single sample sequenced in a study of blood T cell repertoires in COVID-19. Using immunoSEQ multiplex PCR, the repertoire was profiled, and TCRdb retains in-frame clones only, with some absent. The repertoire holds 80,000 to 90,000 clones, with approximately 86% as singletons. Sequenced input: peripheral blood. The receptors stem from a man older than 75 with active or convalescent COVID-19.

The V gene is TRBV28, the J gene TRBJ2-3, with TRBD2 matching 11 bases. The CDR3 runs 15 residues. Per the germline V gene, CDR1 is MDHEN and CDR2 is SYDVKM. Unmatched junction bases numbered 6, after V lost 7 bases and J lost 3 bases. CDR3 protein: CASKILAGVTDTQYF. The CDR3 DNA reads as TGTGCCAGCAAAATACTAGCGGGAGTTACAGATACGCAGTATTTT.

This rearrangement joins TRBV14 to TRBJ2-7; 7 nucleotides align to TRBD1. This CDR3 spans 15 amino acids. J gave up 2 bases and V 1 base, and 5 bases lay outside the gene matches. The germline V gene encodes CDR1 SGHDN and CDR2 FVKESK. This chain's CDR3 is CASSQVVTGPYEQYF. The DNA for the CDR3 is TGTGCCAGCAGCCAAGTAGTGACAGGGCCCTACGAGCAGTACTTC.

CDR3: CASSGISGEGNEQFF. DNA of the CDR3: TGTGCCAGTAGTGGGATTAGCGGAGAGGGGAATGAGCAGTTCTTC. The chain links TRBV19 to TRBJ2-1, with D maybe TRBD2 (6 bases). V was pared by 5 bases and J by 7 bases, with 18 bases between. This CDR3 is 15 amino acids long. The germline CDR1 and CDR2 sequences are LNHDA and SQIVND (reference sequence).

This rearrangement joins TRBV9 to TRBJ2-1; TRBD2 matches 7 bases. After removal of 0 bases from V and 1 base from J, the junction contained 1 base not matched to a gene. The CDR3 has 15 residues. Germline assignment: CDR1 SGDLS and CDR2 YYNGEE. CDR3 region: CASSVVRESYNEQFF. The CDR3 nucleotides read TGTGCCAGCAGCGTAGTGCGGGAGTCCTACAATGAGCAGTTCTTC.

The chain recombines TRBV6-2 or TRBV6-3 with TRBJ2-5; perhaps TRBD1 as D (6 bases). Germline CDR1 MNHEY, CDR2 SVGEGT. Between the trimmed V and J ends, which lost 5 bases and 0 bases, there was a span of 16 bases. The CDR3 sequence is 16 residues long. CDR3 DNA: TGTGCCAGCAGTCCGGACAGCGTAAAGTACCAAGAGACCCAGTACTTC. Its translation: CASSPDSVKYQETQYF.

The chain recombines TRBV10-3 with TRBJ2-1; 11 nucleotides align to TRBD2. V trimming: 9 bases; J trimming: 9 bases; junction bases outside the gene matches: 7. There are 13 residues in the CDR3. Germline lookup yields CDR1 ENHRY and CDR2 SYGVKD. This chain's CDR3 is CAMTSGNYGEQFF. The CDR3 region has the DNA TGTGCCATGACTAGCGGGAATTACGGTGAGCAGTTCTTC.

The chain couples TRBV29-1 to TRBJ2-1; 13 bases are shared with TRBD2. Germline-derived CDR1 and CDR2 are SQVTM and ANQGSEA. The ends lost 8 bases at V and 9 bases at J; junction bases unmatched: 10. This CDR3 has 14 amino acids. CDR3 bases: TGCAGCCTCCCGGGACTAGCGGGAACTACTGAGCAGTTCTTC. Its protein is CSLPGLAGTTEQFF.

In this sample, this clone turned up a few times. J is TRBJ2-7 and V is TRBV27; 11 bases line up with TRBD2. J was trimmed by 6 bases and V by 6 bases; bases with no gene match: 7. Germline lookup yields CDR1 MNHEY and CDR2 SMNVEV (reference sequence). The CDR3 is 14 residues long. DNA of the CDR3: TGTGCCAGCAGGATAGCGGGAGGGTACCGCGAGCAGTACTTC. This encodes CASRIAGGYREQYF.

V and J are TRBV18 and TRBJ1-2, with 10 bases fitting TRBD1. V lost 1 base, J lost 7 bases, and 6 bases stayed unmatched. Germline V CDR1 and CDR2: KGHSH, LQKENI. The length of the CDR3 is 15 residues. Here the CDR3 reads CASSPLGQGELGYTF. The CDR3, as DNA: TGTGCCAGCTCACCACTCGGACAGGGGGAGCTTGGCTACACCTTC.

The DNA of the CDR3 is TGTGCCAGCAGCTCTGGACAGGCGTATCGAGATACGCAGTATTTT. Translating it yields CASSSGQAYRDTQYF. J is TRBJ2-3 and V is TRBV7-2, with TRBD1 identical over 7 bases. Germline V lookup: CDR1 SGHTA, CDR2 FQGNSA. V was pared by 4 bases and J by 5 bases, with 9 bases of the junction left unmatched. The length of the CDR3 is 15 residues.

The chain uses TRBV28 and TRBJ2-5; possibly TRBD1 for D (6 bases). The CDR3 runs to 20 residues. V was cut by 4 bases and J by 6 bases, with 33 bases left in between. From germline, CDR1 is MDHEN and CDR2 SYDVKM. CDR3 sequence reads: CASSSTSTGGLGSTLKTQYF. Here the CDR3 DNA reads TGTGCCAGCAGTTCGACCTCGACAGGAGGATTAGGTAGTACCCTGAAGACCCAGTACTTC.

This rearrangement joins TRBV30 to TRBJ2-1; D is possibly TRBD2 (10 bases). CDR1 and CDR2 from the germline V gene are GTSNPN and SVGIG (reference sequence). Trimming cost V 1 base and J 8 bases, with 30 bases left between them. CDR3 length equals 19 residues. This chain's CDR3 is CAWSGNRGPRPSGSHEQFF. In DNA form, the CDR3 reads TGTGCCTGGAGTGGCAACAGGGGGCCTAGGCCTAGCGGGAGTCATGAGCAGTTCTTC. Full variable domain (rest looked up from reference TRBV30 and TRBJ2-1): SQTIHQWPATLVQPVGSPLSLECTVEGTSNPNLYWYRQAAGRGLQLLFYSVGIGQISSEVPQNLSASRPQDRQFILSSKKLLLSDSGFYLCAWSGNRGPRPSGSHEQFFGPGTRLTVL.

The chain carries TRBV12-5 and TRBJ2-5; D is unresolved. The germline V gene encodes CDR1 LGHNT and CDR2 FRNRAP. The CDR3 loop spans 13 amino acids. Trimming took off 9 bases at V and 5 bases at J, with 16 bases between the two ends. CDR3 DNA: TGTGCTAGCCTGGAGAGTTATCGGGAGACCCAGTACTTC. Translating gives CASLESYRETQYF.

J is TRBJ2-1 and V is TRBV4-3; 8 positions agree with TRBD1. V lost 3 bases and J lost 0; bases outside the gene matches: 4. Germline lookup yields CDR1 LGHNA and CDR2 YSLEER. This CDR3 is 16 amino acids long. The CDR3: CASSQTGVPSYNEQFF. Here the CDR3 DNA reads TGCGCCAGCAGCCAGACAGGGGTCCCCTCCTACAATGAGCAGTTCTTC.

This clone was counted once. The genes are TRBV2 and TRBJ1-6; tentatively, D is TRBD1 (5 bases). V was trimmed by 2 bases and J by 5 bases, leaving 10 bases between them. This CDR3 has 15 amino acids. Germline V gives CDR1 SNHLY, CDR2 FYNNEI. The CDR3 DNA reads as TGTGCCAGCAGTGAATCGGGGGTCGATAATTCACCCCTCCACTTT. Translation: CASSESGVDNSPLHF.

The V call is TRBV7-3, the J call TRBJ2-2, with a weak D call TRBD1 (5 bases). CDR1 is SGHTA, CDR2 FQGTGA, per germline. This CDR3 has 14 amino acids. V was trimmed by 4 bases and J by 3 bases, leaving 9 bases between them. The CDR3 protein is CASSYRGDTGELFF. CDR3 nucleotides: TGTGCCAGCAGCTATAGGGGCGACACCGGGGAGCTGTTTTTT.

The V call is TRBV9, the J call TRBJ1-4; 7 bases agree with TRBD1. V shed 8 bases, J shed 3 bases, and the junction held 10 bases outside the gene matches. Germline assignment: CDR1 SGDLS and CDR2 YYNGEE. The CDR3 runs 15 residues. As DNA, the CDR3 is TGTGCCAGAAAGACACCGGGACAGTCTAATGAAAAACTGTTTTTT. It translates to CARKTPGQSNEKLFF.

This CDR3 reads CASSPGLAGYNEQFF. CDR3 coding DNA: TGCGCCAGCAGCCCGGGACTAGCAGGGTACAATGAGCAGTTCTTC. The chain is built from TRBV5-1 and TRBJ2-1; 9 bases are a match to TRBD2. From germline, CDR1 is SGHRS and CDR2 YFSETQ. J lost 4 bases, V lost 4 bases, and 6 bases had no gene match. The CDR3 sequence is 15 residues long.

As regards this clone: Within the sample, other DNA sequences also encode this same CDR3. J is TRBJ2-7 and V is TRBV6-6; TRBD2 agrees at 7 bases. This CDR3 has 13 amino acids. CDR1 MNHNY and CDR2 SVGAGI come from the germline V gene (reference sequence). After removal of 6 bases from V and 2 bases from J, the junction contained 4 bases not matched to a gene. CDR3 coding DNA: TGTGCCAGCAGGGCGGGAGCGGCCTACGAGCAGTACTTC. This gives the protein CASRAGAAYEQYF.

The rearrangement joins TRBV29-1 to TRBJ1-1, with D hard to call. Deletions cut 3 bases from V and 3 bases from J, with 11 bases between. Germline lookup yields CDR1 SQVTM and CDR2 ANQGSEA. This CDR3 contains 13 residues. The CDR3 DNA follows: TGCAGCGTTGAGGGCGAGTCCGACACTGAAGCTTTCTTT. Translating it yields CSVEGESDTEAFF. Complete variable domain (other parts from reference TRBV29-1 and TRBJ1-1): SAVISQKPSRDICQRGTSLTIQCQVDSQVTMMFWYRQQPGQSLTLIATANQGSEATYESGFVIDKFPISRPNLTFSTLTVSNMSPEDSSIYLCSVEGESDTEAFFGQGTRLTVV.

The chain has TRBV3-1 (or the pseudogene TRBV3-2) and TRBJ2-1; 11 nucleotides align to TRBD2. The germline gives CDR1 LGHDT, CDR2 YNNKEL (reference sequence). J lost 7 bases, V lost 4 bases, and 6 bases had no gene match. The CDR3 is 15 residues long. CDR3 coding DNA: TGTGCCAGCAGCCGTGCTAGCGGGAGGCTAAATGAGCAGTTCTTC. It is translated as CASSRASGRLNEQFF.

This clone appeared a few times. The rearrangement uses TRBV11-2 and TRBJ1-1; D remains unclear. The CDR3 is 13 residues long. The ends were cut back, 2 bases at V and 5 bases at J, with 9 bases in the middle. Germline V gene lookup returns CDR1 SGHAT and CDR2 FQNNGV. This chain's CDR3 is CASSLYVETEAFF. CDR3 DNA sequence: TGTGCCAGCAGCTTATATGTAGAAACTGAAGCTTTCTTT.